These 20 T cell receptor beta chains came from one sample sequenced in a study of T cell responses to AZD1222 COVID-19 vaccine. TCRdb's copy holds only in-frame clones and misses some; the assay was immunoSEQ multiplex PCR. The sample has about 150,000 clones, roughly 92% seen once. This specimen consisted of peripheral blood, obtained on day 0 of AZD1222 vaccination. These receptors all stem from an adult in good health.

The V and J genes are TRBV29-1 and TRBJ2-3, with TRBD1 matching over 8 bases. This CDR3 comprises 13 residues. The germline V gene has CDR1 SQVTM and CDR2 ANQGSEA. After removal of 5 bases from V and 4 bases from J, the junction contained 5 bases not matched to a gene. CDR3 amino acids: CSVRQGYADTQYF. For the CDR3, the DNA is TGCAGCGTTCGACAGGGGTACGCAGATACGCAGTATTTT.

The rearrangement uses TRBV18 and TRBJ2-2, with D uncertain. This CDR3 contains 13 residues. Germline CDR1 and CDR2: KGHSH and LQKENI. V was trimmed by 3 bases and J by 6 bases, leaving 8 bases between them. The CDR3, as DNA: TGTGCCAGCTCACCGCGGATGTCCGGGGAGCTGTTTTTT. Its translation: CASSPRMSGELFF.

The chain joins TRBV19 to TRBJ2-7; tentative D call: TRBD2 (5 bases). CDR3 size: 14 residues. Deletions cut 3 bases from V and 0 bases from J, with 9 bases between. Germline-derived CDR1 and CDR2 are LNHDA and SQIVND (reference sequence). CDR3 amino acids: CASSIVGSSYEQYF. The CDR3 coding sequence is TGTGCCAGTAGTATCGTGGGGAGCTCCTACGAGCAGTACTTC.

This clone has a single count. The chain recombines TRBV5-1 with TRBJ2-7, with 7 bases aligning to TRBD1. This CDR3 region has 16 residues. The germline CDR1 and CDR2 sequences are SGHRS and YFSETQ. V lost 4 bases to trimming and J lost 2 bases; unmatched junction nucleotides: 12. DNA of the CDR3: TGCGCCAGCAGCCCGACAACCGGGACAGCAACCTACGAGCAGTACTTC. This codes for CASSPTTGTATYEQYF.

J is TRBJ2-1 and V is TRBV5-1; possibly TRBD1 for D (6 bases). Germline V gene sequence: CDR1 SGHRS, CDR2 YFSETQ. V was pared by 4 bases and J by 0 bases, with 11 bases between. CDR3 size: 15 residues. The CDR3 DNA is TGCGCCAGCAGCCCCGTGACAGGCTCCTACAATGAGCAGTTCTTC. It codes for CASSPVTGSYNEQFF.

V and J are TRBV5-4 and TRBJ2-7, with 9 bases that match TRBD1. Germline V gene sequence: CDR1 SGHNT, CDR2 YYREEE (reference sequence). The CDR3 is 15 amino acids. The junction had 5 bases not matched to a gene; V was cut back by 4 bases and J by 0 bases. CDR3 region: CASSRDREISYEQYF. The DNA for the CDR3 is TGTGCCAGCAGCCGGGACAGGGAAATCTCCTACGAGCAGTACTTC.

V gene TRBV5-4 combines with J gene TRBJ2-7; TRBD2 agrees at 11 bases. CDR1 and CDR2 (germline): SGHNT, YYREEE (reference sequence). Losses at the gene ends were 0 bases for V and 1 base for J; bases not matched to a gene: 3. CDR3 size: 16 residues. CDR3 DNA: TGTGCCAGCAGCTTGGGGGGACTAGCGGAATCCTACGAGCAGTACTTC. Protein: CASSLGGLAESYEQYF.

This clone was recorded only once. Other DNA sequences in the sample encode the same CDR3. The V call is TRBV3-1 (or the pseudogene TRBV3-2), the J call TRBJ2-5; no firm D call. V lost 4 bases and J lost 4, with 4 bases in between. Germline V gene lookup returns CDR1 LGHDT and CDR2 YNNKEL (reference sequence). CDR3 size: 11 residues. CDR3 protein: CASSRGETQYF. For the CDR3, the DNA is TGTGCCAGCAGCCGGGGAGAGACCCAGTACTTC.

This chain links TRBV7-2 with TRBJ1-2; D is uncertain. The CDR3 length is 15 residues. Germline V gives CDR1 SGHTA, CDR2 FQGNSA. The ends were cut back, 2 bases at V and 2 bases at J, with 12 bases in the middle. CDR3 nucleotide sequence: TGTGCCAGCAGCTTACCCCTACCCAGGAACTATGGCTACACCTTC. This gives the protein CASSLPLPRNYGYTF.

CDR3 amino acids: CGRGLGHNEQFF. The CDR3 nucleotides read TGTGGCAGGGGCCTGGGGCACAATGAGCAGTTCTTC. The J gene is TRBJ2-1, the V gene TRBV5-3; D is perhaps TRBD1 (6 bases). TRBV5-3 is assigned to the ORF class and has an uncertain function. The CDR3 covers 12 residues.

In its sample, this clone ranks as medium-sized. V usage is TRBV7-8 and J usage is TRBJ2-7, with no clear D. The V end lost 4 bases, the J end lost 0 bases, and 4 bases lay between the germline ends. The CDR3 sequence is 12 residues long. Germline CDR1 is SGHVS and CDR2 is FQNEAQ. In nucleotides, the CDR3 is TGTGCCAGCAGCTCTAACTCCTACGAGCAGTACTTC. Translation gives CASSSNSYEQYF.

This clone was detected once. The chain links TRBV18 to TRBJ2-1; TRBD2 matches at 12 bases. J gave up 10 bases and V 5 bases, and 9 bases lay outside the gene matches. The CDR3 is 15 amino acids. Per the germline V gene, CDR1 is KGHSH and CDR2 is LQKENI. CDR3: CASSTGTSGPSEQFF. In DNA form, the CDR3 reads TGTGCCAGCTCAACCGGGACTAGCGGGCCTAGCGAGCAGTTCTTC.

This rearrangement joins TRBV7-2 to TRBJ2-3; 9 bases line up with TRBD2. Looked up from germline, CDR1 is SGHTA and CDR2 is FQGNSA. This CDR3 is built from 17 residues. V was pared by 2 bases and J by 0 bases, with 6 bases of the junction left unmatched. This chain's CDR3 is CASSLTAGGPSTDTQYF. DNA for the CDR3: TGTGCCAGCAGCTTAACAGCGGGGGGACCTAGCACAGATACGCAGTATTTT.

The gene calls are TRBV19 and TRBJ1-2, with a tentative D call TRBD1 (5 bases). The CDR3 consists of 14 residues. Germline V gene sequence: CDR1 LNHDA, CDR2 SQIVND (reference sequence). V dropped 6 bases and J dropped 2 bases, with 13 bases sitting between them. CDR3 amino acids: CASSFDSVNYGYTF. Written as DNA, the CDR3 is TGTGCCAGTAGCTTCGACAGCGTCAACTATGGCTACACCTTC.

J is TRBJ2-3 and V is TRBV7-6; 10 bases agree with TRBD1. The CDR3 covers 16 residues. The junction had 9 bases not matched to a gene; V was cut back by 6 bases and J by 3 bases. The germline gives CDR1 SGHVS, CDR2 FNYEAQ. The CDR3 region has the DNA TGTGCCAGCAGTCGGGACAGGGGAATGCGAACAGATACGCAGTATTTT. Its protein product is CASSRDRGMRTDTQYF.

This chain links TRBV4-1 with TRBJ2-5, with TRBD2 as a possible D gene (6 bases). This CDR3 spans 15 amino acids. Trimming took off 0 bases at V and 4 bases at J, with 12 bases between the two ends. Germline V gene sequence: CDR1 MGHRA, CDR2 YSYEKL. CDR3 amino acids: CASSQDWTKGETQYF. The CDR3 DNA follows: TGCGCCAGCAGCCAAGATTGGACTAAGGGAGAGACCCAGTACTTC.

The chain couples TRBV6-5 to TRBJ2-2, with 9 positions matching TRBD1. Per the germline V gene, CDR1 is MNHEY and CDR2 is SVGAGI. Trimming cost V 2 bases and J 6 bases; bases outside gene matches: 7. CDR3 size: 16 residues. CDR3 amino acids: CASSYRRQGGAGELFF. In nucleotides, the CDR3 is TGTGCCAGCAGTTACAGGAGACAGGGGGGTGCCGGGGAGCTGTTTTTT.

This chain joins TRBV19 and TRBJ2-1; D assignment may be TRBD1 or TRBD2 (5 bases each). In germline, CDR1 is LNHDA, CDR2 SQIVND (reference sequence). CDR3 length equals 16 residues. V was trimmed by 4 bases and J by 2 bases, leaving 15 bases between them. The chain's CDR3 is CASSKAGAVPYNEQFF. In DNA form, the CDR3 reads TGTGCCAGTAGTAAAGCCGGGGCCGTGCCCTACAATGAGCAGTTCTTC. The variable domain in full, with the rest retrieved from reference TRBV19 and TRBJ2-1, is DGGITQSPKYLFRKEGQNVTLSCEQNLNHDAMYWYRQDPGQGLRLIYYSQIVNDFQKGDIAEGYSVSREKKESFPLTVTSAQKNPTAFYLCASSKAGAVPYNEQFFGPGTRLTVL.

The chain joins TRBV3-1 (or the pseudogene TRBV3-2) to TRBJ2-5, with D possibly TRBD2 on 6 matching bases. The germline V gene has CDR1 LGHDT and CDR2 YNNKEL (reference sequence). With 1 base removed from V and 2 bases from J, the gap between germline ends came to 11 bases. The CDR3 runs 15 residues. CDR3 sequence (DNA): TGTGCCAGCAGCCAAGCCGGGAGAGTTCAAGAGACCCAGTACTTC. Its protein is CASSQAGRVQETQYF.

This chain uses TRBV19 with TRBJ2-7, with 10 bases aligning to TRBD2. The CDR3 is 13 amino acids. V shed 10 bases and J 2 bases; nucleotides not matched to a gene: 5. Germline V gives CDR1 LNHDA, CDR2 SQIVND (reference sequence). The CDR3 is CATSGTSAYEQYF. CDR3 coding DNA: TGTGCCACCTCCGGGACTAGCGCCTACGAGCAGTACTTC.